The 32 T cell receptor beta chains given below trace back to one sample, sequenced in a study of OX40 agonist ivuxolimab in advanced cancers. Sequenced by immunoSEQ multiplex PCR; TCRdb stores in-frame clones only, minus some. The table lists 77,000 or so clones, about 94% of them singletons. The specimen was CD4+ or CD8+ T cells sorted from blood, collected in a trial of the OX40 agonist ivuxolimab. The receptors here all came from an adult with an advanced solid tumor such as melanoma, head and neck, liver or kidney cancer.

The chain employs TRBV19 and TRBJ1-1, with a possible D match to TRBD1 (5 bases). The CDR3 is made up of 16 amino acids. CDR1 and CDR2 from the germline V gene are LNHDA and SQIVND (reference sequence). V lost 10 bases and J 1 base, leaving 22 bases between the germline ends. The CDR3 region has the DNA TGTGCCACCCAGTGGGCTCTAGGCAGGGCGAACACTGAAGCTTTCTTT. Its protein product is CATQWALGRANTEAFF.

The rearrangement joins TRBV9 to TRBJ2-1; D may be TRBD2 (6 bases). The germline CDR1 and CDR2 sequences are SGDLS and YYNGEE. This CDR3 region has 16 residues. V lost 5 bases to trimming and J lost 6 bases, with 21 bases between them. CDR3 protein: CASSQPGGVPLNEQFF. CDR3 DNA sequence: TGTGCCAGCAGTCAACCGGGCGGGGTCCCTCTCAATGAGCAGTTCTTC.

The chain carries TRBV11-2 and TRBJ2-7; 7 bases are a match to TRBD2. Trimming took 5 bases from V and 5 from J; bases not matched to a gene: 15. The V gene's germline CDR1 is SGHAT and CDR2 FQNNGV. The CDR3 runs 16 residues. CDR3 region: CASSRNLRGSSHEQYF. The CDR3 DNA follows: TGTGCCAGCAGCCGTAACCTGCGCGGGAGTTCCCACGAGCAGTACTTC.

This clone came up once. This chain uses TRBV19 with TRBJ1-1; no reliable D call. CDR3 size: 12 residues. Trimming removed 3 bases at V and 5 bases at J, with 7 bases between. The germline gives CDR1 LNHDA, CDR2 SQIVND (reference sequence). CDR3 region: CASSISATEAFF. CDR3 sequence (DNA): TGTGCCAGTAGTATTAGTGCGACTGAAGCTTTCTTT. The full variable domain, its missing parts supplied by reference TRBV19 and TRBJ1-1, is DGGITQSPKYLFRKEGQNVTLSCEQNLNHDAMYWYRQDPGQGLRLIYYSQIVNDFQKGDIAEGYSVSREKKESFPLTVTSAQKNPTAFYLCASSISATEAFFGQGTRLTVV.

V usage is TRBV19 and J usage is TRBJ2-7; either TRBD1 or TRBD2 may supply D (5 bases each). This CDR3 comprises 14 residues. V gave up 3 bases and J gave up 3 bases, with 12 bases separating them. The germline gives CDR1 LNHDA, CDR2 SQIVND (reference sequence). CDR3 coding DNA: TGTGCCAGTAGTATGGAGGCAGGGCACTACGAGCAGTACTTC. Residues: CASSMEAGHYEQYF. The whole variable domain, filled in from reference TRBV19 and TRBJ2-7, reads DGGITQSPKYLFRKEGQNVTLSCEQNLNHDAMYWYRQDPGQGLRLIYYSQIVNDFQKGDIAEGYSVSREKKESFPLTVTSAQKNPTAFYLCASSMEAGHYEQYFGPGTRLTVT.

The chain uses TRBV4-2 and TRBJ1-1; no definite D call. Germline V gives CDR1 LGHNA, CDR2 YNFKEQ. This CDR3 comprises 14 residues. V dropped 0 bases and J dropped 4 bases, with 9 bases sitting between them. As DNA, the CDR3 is TGTGCCAGCAGCCAAGATCGGGCGGGCACTGAAGCTTTCTTT. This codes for CASSQDRAGTEAFF.

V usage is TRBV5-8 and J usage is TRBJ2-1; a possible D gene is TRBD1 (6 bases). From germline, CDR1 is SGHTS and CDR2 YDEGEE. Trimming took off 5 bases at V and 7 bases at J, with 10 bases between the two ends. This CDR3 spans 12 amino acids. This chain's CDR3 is CASRPTGNEQFF. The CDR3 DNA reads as TGTGCCAGCAGGCCTACAGGGAATGAGCAGTTCTTC.

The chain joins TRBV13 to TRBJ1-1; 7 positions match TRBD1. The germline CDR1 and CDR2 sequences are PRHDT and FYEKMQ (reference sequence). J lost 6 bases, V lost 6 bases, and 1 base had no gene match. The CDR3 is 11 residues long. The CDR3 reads CASSTGAEAFF. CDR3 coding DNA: TGTGCCAGCAGTACAGGGGCTGAAGCTTTCTTT.

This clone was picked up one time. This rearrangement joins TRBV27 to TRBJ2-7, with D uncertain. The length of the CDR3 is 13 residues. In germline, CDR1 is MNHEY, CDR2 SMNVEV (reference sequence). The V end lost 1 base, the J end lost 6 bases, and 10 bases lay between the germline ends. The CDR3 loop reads CASSLFRSAEQYF. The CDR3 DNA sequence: TGTGCCAGCAGTTTATTTAGATCGGCCGAGCAGTACTTC.

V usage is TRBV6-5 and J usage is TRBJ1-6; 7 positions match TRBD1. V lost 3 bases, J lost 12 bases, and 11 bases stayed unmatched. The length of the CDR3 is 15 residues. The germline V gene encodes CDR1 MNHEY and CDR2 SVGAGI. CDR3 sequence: CASSYSRDSFVPLHF. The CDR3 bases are TGTGCCAGCAGTTATTCTCGGGACAGTTTTGTACCCCTCCACTTT.

The CDR3 DNA sequence: TGTGCCAGCATTGGGGCGGGTGGCCAGCCCCAGCATTTT. Amino acids: CASIGAGGQPQHF. The chain carries TRBV2 and TRBJ1-5; D is perhaps TRBD1 (5 bases). This CDR3 spans 13 amino acids. Germline V gene data show CDR1 as SNHLY and CDR2 as FYNNEI. V lost 7 bases, J lost 7 bases, and 14 bases lay in between.

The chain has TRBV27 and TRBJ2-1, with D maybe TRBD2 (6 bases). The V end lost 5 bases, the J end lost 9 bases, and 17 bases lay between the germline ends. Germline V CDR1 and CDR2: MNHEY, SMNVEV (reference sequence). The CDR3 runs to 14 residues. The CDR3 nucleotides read TGTGCCAGCAGTCCCGGAGGGCGGGGCAGTGAGCAGTTCTTC. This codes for CASSPGGRGSEQFF.

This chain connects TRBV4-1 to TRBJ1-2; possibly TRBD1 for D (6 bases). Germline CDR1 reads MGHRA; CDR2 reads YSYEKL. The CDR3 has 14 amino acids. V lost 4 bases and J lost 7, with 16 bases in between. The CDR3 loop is CASSPEQGVSGYTF. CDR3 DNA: TGCGCCAGCAGCCCCGAACAGGGAGTTTCTGGCTACACCTTC.

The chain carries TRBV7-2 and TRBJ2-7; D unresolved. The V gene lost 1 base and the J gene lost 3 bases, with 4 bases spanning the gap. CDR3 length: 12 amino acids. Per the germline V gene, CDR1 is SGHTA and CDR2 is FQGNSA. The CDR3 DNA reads TGTGCCAGCAGCTTAGTCTTCTACGAGCAGTACTTC. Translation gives CASSLVFYEQYF. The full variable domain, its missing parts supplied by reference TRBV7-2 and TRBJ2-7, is GAGVSQSPSNKVTEKGKDVELRCDPISGHTALYWYRQSLGQGLEFLIYFQGNSAPDKSGLPSDRFSAERTGGSVSTLTIQRTQQEDSAVYLCASSLVFYEQYFGPGTRLTVT.

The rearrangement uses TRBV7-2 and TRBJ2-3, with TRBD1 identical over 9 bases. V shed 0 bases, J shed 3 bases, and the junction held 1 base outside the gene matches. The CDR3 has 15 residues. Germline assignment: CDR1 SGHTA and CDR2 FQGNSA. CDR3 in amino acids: CASSLADRGTDTQYF. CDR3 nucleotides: TGTGCCAGCAGCTTAGCGGACAGGGGAACAGATACGCAGTATTTT.

The CDR3 nucleotides are TGTGCCAGCAGTTCCACGGGCGCGTCGGCGCGGGAGCAGTACTTC. Translating it yields CASSSTGASAREQYF. The rearrangement links TRBV6-6 to TRBJ2-7, with no clear D. The V end lost 4 bases, the J end lost 7 bases, and 20 bases lay between the germline ends. The CDR3 has 15 amino acids. Germline CDR1 reads MNHNY; CDR2 reads SVGAGI (reference sequence).

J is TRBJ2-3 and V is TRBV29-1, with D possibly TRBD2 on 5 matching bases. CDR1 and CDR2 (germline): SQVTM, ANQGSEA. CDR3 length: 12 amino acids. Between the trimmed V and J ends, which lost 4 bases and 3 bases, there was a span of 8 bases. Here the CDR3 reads CSVAEDTDTQYF. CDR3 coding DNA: TGCAGCGTTGCGGAGGATACAGATACGCAGTATTTT.

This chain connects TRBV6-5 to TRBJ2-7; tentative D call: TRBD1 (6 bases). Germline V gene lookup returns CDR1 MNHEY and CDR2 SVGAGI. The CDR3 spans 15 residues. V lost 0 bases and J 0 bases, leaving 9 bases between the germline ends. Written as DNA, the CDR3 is TGTGCCAGCAGTTACTCCGGGACATTCTCCTACGAGCAGTACTTC. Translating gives CASSYSGTFSYEQYF.

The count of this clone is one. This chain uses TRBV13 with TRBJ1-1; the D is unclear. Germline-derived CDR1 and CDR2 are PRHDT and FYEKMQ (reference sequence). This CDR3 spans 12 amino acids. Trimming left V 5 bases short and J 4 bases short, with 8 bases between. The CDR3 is CASSHGRTEAFF. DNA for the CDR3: TGTGCCAGCAGCCACGGGCGCACTGAAGCTTTCTTT.

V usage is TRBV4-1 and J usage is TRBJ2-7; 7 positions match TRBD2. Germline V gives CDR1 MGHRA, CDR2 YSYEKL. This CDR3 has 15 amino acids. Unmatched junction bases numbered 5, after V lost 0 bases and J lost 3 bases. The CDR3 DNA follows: TGCGCCAGCAGCCAAGAAGGGCTAGCGGACTACGAGCAGTACTTC. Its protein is CASSQEGLADYEQYF.

The CDR3 reads CASSLAGGPGQPQHF. The DNA for the CDR3 is TGCGCCAGCAGCTTGGCAGGGGGGCCTGGGCAGCCCCAGCATTTT. The chain has TRBV5-1 and TRBJ1-5; TRBD1 agrees at 7 bases. V lost 0 bases, J lost 7 bases, and 7 bases stayed unmatched. CDR3 length equals 15 residues. Germline lookup yields CDR1 SGHRS and CDR2 YFSETQ.

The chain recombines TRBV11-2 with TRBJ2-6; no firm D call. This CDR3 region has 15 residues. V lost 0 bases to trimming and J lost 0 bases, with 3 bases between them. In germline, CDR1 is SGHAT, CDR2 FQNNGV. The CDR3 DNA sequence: TGTGCCAGCAGCTTAGACAACTCTGGGGCCAACGTCCTGACTTTC. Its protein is CASSLDNSGANVLTF.

In DNA form, the CDR3 reads TGTGCCAGCAGTCTCTCGGGTGAGCAGTTCTTC. It specifies CASSLSGEQFF. J is TRBJ2-1 and V is TRBV6-5, with unresolved D. The germline gives CDR1 MNHEY, CDR2 SVGAGI. CDR3 length equals 11 residues. Between the trimmed V and J ends, which lost 5 bases and 9 bases, there was a span of 8 bases.

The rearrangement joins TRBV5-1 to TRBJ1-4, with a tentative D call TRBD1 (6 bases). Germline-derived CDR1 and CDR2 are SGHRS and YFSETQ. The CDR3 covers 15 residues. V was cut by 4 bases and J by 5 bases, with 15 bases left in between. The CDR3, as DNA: TGCGCCAGCAGCCCCCGACAGGAGAGAAATGAAAAACTGTTTTTT. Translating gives CASSPRQERNEKLFF.

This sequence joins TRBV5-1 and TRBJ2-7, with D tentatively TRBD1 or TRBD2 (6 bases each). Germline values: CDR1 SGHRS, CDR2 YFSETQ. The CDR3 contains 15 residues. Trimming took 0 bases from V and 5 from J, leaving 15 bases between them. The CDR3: CASSLVEGGYNEQYF. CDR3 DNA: TGCGCCAGCAGCTTGGTGGAGGGGGGTTACAACGAGCAGTACTTC.

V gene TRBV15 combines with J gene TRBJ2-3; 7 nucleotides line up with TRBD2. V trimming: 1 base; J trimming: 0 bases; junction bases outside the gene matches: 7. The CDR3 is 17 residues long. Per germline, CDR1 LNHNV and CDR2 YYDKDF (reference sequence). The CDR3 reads CATSRVTWGGSTDTQYF. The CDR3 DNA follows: TGTGCCACCAGCAGAGTTACCTGGGGGGGTAGCACAGATACGCAGTATTTT.

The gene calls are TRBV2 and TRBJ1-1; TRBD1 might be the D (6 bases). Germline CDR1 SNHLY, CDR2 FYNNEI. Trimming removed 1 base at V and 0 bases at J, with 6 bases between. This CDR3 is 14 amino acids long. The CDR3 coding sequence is TGTGCCAGCAGTGAAGACAGGGTGAACACTGAAGCTTTCTTT. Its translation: CASSEDRVNTEAFF.

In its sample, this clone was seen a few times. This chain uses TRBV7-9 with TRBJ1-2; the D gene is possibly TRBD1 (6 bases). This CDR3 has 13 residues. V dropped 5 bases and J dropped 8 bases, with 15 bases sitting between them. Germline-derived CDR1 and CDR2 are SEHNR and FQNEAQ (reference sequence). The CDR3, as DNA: TGTGCCAGCAGCCACTATGGGACATTAGGCTACACCTTC. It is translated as CASSHYGTLGYTF.

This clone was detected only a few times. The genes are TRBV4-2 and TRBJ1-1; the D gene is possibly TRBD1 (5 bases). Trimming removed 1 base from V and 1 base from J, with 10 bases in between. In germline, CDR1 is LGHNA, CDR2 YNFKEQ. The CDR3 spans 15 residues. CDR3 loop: CASSQAWDGNTEAFF. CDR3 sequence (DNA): TGTGCCAGCAGCCAAGCCTGGGACGGGAACACTGAAGCTTTCTTT.

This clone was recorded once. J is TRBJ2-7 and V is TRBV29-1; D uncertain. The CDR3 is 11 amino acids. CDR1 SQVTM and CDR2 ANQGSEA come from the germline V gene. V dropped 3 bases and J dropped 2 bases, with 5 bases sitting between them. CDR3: CSVEITYEQYF. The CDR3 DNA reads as TGCAGCGTTGAGATAACCTACGAGCAGTACTTC.

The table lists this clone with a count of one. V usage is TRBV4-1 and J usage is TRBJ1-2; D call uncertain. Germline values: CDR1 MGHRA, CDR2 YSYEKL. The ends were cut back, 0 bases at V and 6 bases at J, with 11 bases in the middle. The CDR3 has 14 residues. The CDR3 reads CASSQEPHMDGYTF. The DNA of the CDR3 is TGCGCCAGCAGCCAAGAACCCCATATGGATGGCTACACCTTC.

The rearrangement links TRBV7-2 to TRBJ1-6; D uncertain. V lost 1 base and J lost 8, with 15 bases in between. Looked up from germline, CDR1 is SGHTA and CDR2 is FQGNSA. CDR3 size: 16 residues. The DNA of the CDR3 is TGTGCCAGCAGCTTAGAGTGGTCAGCCCGTTATTCACCCCTCCACTTT. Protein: CASSLEWSARYSPLHF. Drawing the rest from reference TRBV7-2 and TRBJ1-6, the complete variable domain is GAGVSQSPSNKVTEKGKDVELRCDPISGHTALYWYRQSLGQGLEFLIYFQGNSAPDKSGLPSDRFSAERTGGSVSTLTIQRTQQEDSAVYLCASSLEWSARYSPLHFGNGTRLTVT.